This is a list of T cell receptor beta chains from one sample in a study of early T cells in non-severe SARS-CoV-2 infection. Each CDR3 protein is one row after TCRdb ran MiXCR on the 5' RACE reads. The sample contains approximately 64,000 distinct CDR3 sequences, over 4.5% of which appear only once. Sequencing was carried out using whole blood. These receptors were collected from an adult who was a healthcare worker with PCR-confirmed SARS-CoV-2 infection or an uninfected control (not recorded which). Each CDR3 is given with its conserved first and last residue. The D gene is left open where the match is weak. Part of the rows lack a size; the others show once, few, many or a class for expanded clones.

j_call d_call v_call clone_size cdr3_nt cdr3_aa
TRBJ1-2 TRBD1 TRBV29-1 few TGCAGCGCCCAGGGGGCAGACGGCTACACCTTC CSAQGADGYTF
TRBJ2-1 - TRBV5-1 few TGCGCCAGCGGCCTAGGGGTTTACAATGAGCAGTTCTTC CASGLGVYNEQFF
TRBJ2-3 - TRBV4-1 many TGCGCCAGCAGCCCGACCGCGAGCACAGATACGCAGTATTTT CASSPTASTDTQYF
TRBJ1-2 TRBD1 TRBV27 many TGTGCCAGCAGTGGTACAGGGGAGTACTATGGCTACACCTTC CASSGTGEYYGYTF
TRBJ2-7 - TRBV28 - TGTGCCAGCACCCTTCGGGCCGGTGTCTACGAGCAGTACTTC CASTLRAGVYEQYF
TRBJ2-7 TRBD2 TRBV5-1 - TGCGCCAGCAGCTCCGGGACTAGCGGCTACGAGCAGTACTTC CASSSGTSGYEQYF
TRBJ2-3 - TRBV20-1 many TGCAGTGCTAGAACCCCCAGCACAGATACGCAGTATTTT CSARTPSTDTQYF
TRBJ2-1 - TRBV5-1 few TGCGCCAGCAGCCCCGGCCAGGATTACAATGAGCAGTTCTTC CASSPGQDYNEQFF
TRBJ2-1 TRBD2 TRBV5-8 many TGTGCCAGCAGCCGGACTAGTTTGGTTGAGCAGTTCTTC CASSRTSLVEQFF
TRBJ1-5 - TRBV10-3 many TGTGCCATCAGTCCCGTGGGGTCAGGACGTAGTCAGCCCCAGCATTTT CAISPVGSGRSQPQHF
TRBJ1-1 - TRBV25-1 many TGTGCCAGCAGTGAAACAGCCATGAACACTGAAGCTTTCTTT CASSETAMNTEAFF
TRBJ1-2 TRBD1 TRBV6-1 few TGTGCCAGCAGTGATCCGGGAACAGGGGTGGTGGTTGGCTACACCTTC CASSDPGTGVVVGYTF
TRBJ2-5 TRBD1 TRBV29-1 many TGCAGCGTAGTGAACTACAGGGGAGCGGAGACCCAGTACTTC CSVVNYRGAETQYF
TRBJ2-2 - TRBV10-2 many TGCGCCAGCAGTCGTCACGCCCCACCTGGGGAGCTGTTTTTT CASSRHAPPGELFF
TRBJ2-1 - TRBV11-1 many TGTGCCAGCAGCTTCGATTACTACAATGAGCAGTTCTTC CASSFDYYNEQFF
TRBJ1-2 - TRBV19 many TGTGCCAGTACGAACGGACCCTATGGCTACACCTTC CASTNGPYGYTF
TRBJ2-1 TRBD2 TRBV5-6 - TGTGCCAGCAGCTTGGCCTGGGCTAGCGGGAGGAATGAGCAGTTCTTC CASSLAWASGRNEQFF
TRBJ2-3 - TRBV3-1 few TGTGCCAGCAGTCGGGACATCCGCACAGATACGCAGTATTTT CASSRDIRTDTQYF
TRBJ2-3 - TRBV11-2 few TGTGCCAGCAGCTTAGAAAGGGGCAGGGGCCAAAGAGATACGCAGTATTTT CASSLERGRGQRDTQYF
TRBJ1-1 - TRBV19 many TGTGCCAGTAGTCCCCCCACCGGCAGGGTCAACACTGAAGCTTTCTTT CASSPPTGRVNTEAFF
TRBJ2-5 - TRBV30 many TGTGCCGGAAATTGGGGCTGGGCGGAGACCCAGTACTTC CAGNWGWAETQYF
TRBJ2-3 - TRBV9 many TGTGCCAGCAGCGTAGGGTCGGCGGGACCTAGCACAGATACGCAGTATTTT CASSVGSAGPSTDTQYF
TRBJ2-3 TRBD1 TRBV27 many TGTGCCAGCACCCCAGCGACAGGGTCGGGCACAGATACGCAGTATTTT CASTPATGSGTDTQYF
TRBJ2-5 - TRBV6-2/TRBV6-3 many TGTGCCAGCAGCCGGGCGGCTCACCAAGAGACCCAGTACTTC CASSRAAHQETQYF
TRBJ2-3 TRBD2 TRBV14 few TGTGCCAGCAGCCCGGGACTAGCGGCCCACACAGATACGCAGTATTTT CASSPGLAAHTDTQYF
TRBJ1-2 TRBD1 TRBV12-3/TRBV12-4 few TGTGCCAGCAGTTTTCCCTCACAGGGGATCTATGGCTACACCTTC CASSFPSQGIYGYTF